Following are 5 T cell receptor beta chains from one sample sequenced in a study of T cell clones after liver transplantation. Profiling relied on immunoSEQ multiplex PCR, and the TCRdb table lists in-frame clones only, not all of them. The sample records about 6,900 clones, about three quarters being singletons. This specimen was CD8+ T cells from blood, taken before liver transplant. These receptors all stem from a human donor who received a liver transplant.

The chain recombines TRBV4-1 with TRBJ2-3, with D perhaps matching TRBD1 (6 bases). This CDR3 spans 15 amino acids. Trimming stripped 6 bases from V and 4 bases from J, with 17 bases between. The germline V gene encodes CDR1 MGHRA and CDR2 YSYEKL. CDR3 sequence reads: CASSRDIGASDTQYF. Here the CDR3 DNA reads TGCGCCAGCAGTCGGGACATAGGAGCCTCAGATACGCAGTATTTT.

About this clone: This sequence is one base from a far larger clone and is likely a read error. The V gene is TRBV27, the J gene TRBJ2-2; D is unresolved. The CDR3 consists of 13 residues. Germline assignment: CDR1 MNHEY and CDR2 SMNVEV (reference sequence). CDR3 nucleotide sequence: TGTGCCAACAGTTTGTCCCTCACCGGGGAGCTGTTTTTT. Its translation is CANSLSLTGELFF.

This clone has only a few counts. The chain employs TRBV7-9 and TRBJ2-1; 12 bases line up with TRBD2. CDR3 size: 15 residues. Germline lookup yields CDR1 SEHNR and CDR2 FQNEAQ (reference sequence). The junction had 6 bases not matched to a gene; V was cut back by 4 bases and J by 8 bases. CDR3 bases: TGTGCCAGCAGCTACGGACTAGCGGGGATCTATGAGCAGTTCTTC. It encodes CASSYGLAGIYEQFF. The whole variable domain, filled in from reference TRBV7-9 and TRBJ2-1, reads DTGVSQNPRHKITKRGQNVTFRCDPISEHNRLYWYRQTLGQGPEFLTYFQNEAQLEKSRLLSDRFSAERPKGSFSTLEIQRTEQGDSAMYLCASSYGLAGIYEQFFGPGTRLTVL.

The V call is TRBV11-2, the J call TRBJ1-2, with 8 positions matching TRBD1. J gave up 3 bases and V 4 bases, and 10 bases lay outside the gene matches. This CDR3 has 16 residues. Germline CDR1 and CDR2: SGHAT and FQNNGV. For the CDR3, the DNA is TGTGCCAGCAGCTCCCGGACAGGGATGAATGACTATGGCTACACCTTC. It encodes CASSSRTGMNDYGYTF.

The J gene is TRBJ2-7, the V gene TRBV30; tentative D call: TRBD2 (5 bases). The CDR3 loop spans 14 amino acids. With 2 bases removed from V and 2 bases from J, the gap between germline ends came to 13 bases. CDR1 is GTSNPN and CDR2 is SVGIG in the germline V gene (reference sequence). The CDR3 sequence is CAWSPVRGAYEQYV. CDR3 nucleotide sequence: TGTGCCTGGAGTCCCGTTCGGGGAGCCTACGAGCAGTACGTC.